One T cell receptor beta chain is described in this entry. Data came from immunoSEQ multiplex PCR; TCRdb stores just in-frame clones and leaves some out. The repertoire consists of fewer than 300,000 clones, with about 91% occurring once and the leading ten covering 2.5% to 3%. This entry comes from a study of blood T cell repertoires in COVID-19. Study context: The United States, Italy and Spain were the sources of the acute and convalescent COVID-19 samples. In each case, the material was cDNA or gDNA derived from T cells, B-cell-depleted T cells, or PBMCs.

While infection was still active, Seattle patients were enrolled and then followed longitudinally. Germline V gene sequence: CDR1 ENHRY, CDR2 SYGVKD. V trimming: 3 bases; J trimming: 2 bases; junction bases outside the gene matches: 6. The CDR3 covers 17 residues. The sequence was collected from a person aged 18-29 years with COVID-19, enrolled during active disease. This rearrangement joins TRBV10-3 to TRBJ2-2; TRBD2 aligns across 10 bases. Sequenced input: peripheral blood. CDR3 in amino acids: CAISDPGLADNTGELFF. The CDR3 bases are TGTGCCATCAGTGATCCAGGACTAGCGGATAACACCGGGGAGCTGTTTTTT.